This T cell receptor beta chain was recorded in a study of blood T cells in healthy people across ages. A minimum of 6 million PBMCs was isolated per sample. Germline assignment: CDR1 DFQATT and CDR2 SNEGSKA (reference sequence). The CDR3 has 14 amino acids. Trimming took 3 bases from V and 0 from J; bases not matched to a gene: 3. For the second PCR, which ran for roughly 6 to 11 cycles, a sample-barcoded 5' primer and a J-beta primer mix were used. A single record per CDR3 protein comes from TCRdb applying MiXCR to the 5' RACE reads. The table shows around 1,600,000 distinct CDR3 sequences, with roughly 43% occurring only once. Many counts were recorded for this clonotype.

Sequencing was performed on blood. The chain uses TRBV20-1 and TRBJ1-1; TRBD1 matches at 8 bases. This clonotype was sampled from a woman younger than 35 in good health. CDR3 bases: TGCAGTGCTAGTAGGGACAGGATGAACACTGAAGCTTTCTTT. Translating it yields CSASRDRMNTEAFF.